The entry below gives a single T cell receptor beta chain sequence along with its context. The antigen remains unidentified. The V segment lost 3 bases and the J segment 2 bases; nucleotides outside the gene matches: 9. Germline assignment: CDR1 MNHNS and CDR2 SASEGT. CDR3 length equals 16 residues. This sample is part of a study of lymphopenia after photon versus proton radiotherapy. Study results and limitations: A bigger post-nadir fall in TCR diversity correlated inversely with survival time in deceased patients.

Profiling relied on immunoSEQ multiplex PCR, and the TCRdb table lists in-frame clones only, not all of them. The table shows some 170,000 clones, with 75% to 90% occurring only once. The chain couples TRBV6-1 to TRBJ2-7; TRBD2 matches at 8 bases. The sequencing here drew on peripheral blood, taken from a patient treated with photon-based radiotherapy. This clonotype originated in a man aged 50-60 years with gastric cancer. CDR3 nucleotide sequence: TGTGCCAGCAGTGAGCTCCCAACTAGCGGACCCTACGAGCAGTACTTC. Its translation is CASSELPTSGPYEQYF.